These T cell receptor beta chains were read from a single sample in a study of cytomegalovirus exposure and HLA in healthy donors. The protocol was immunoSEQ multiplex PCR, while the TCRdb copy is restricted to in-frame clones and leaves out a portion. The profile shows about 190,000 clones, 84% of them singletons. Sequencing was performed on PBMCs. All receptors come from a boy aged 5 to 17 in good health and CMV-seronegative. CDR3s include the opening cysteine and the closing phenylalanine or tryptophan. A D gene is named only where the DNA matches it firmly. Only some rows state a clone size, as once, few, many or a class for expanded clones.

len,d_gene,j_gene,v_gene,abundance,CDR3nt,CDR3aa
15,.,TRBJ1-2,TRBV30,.,TGTGCCTGGAGTGTAATCGCTACCGATAACTATGGCTACACCTTC,CAWSVIATDNYGYTF
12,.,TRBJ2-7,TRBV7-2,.,TGTGCCAGCAGCTTAACGGGCTACGAGCAGTACTTC,CASSLTGYEQYF
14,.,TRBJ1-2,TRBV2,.,TGTGCCAGCAGCCTTCATCCAGAGCGGGATGGCTACACCTTC,CASSLHPERDGYTF
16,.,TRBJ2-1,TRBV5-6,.,TGTGCCAGCAGCCTGCTCTCGGGGGGCGCCTACAATGAGCAGTTCTTC,CASSLLSGGAYNEQFF
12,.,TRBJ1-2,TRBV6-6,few,TGTGCCAGCAACACACAGGGCTACGGCTACACCTTC,CASNTQGYGYTF
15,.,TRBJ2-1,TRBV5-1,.,TGCGCCAGCAGCTTGGCCCAGGGACTCCTCAATGAGCAGTTCTTC,CASSLAQGLLNEQFF
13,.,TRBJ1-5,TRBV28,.,TGTGCCAGCAGTACAGGCCCAAATCAGCCCCAGCATTTT,CASSTGPNQPQHF
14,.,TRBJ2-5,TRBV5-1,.,TGCGCCAGCAGCTCCGGACACAGTAAAGAGACCCAGTACTTC,CASSSGHSKETQYF
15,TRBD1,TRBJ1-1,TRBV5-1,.,TGCGCCAGCAGCGGCCGGACAGGGAGAGGCACTGAAGCTTTCTTT,CASSGRTGRGTEAFF
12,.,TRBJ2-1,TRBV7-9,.,TGTGCCAGCAGCTCCGAGGGGGGGCCACAGTTCTTC,CASSSEGGPQFF
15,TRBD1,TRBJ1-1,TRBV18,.,TGTGCCAGCTCCCATCGACAGGGGATGAACACTGAAGCTTTCTTT,CASSHRQGMNTEAFF
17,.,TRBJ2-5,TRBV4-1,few,TGCGCCAGCAGCCAATACTCAGCAGGGGGGTACCAAGAGACCCAGTACTTC,CASSQYSAGGYQETQYF
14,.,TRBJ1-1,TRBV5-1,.,TGCGCCAGCAGCTGGAGAAGCATGAACACTGAAGCTTTCTTT,CASSWRSMNTEAFF
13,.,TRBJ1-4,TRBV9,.,TGTGCCAGCAGCGCCGGGAATGGTGAAAAACTGTTTTTT,CASSAGNGEKLFF
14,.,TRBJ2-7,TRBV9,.,TGTGCCAGCAGCGTAGCGACAGGACCCTACGAGCAGTACTTC,CASSVATGPYEQYF
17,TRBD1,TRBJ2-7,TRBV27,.,TGTGCCAGCAGTTTGGGACAGGGGGTACCATACTCCTACGAGCAGTACTTC,CASSLGQGVPYSYEQYF
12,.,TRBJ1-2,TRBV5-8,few,TGTGCCAGCAGCACCCTTGGAGATGGCTACACCTTC,CASSTLGDGYTF
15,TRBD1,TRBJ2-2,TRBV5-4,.,TGTGCCAGCAGCGTAGGACAGGCGAACACCGGGGAGCTGTTTTTT,CASSVGQANTGELFF
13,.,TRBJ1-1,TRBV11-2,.,TGTGCCAGCAGCTTAGAGCCAGACACTGAAGCTTTCTTT,CASSLEPDTEAFF
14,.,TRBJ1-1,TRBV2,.,TGTGCCAGCAGTGAAGGGTTGGGGGGCACTGAAGCTTTCTTT,CASSEGLGGTEAFF
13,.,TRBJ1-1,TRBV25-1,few,TGTGCCAGCAGTGAATTTAAAAACACTGAAGCTTTCTTT,CASSEFKNTEAFF
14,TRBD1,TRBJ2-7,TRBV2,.,TGTGCCAGCACGTTCACAGGGGTTTCCTACGAGCAGTACTTC,CASTFTGVSYEQYF
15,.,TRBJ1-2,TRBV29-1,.,TGCAGCGTTGAAGGGCCACCCCAGGGGAACTATGGCTACACCTTC,CSVEGPPQGNYGYTF
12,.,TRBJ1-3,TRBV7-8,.,TGTGCCAGCAGCTTGGCTGAAAACACCATATATTTT,CASSLAENTIYF
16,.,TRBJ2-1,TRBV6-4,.,TGTGCCAGCAGTGGAAGTTGGGGCGCCTCCTACAATGAGCAGTTCTTC,CASSGSWGASYNEQFF
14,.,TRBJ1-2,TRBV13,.,TGTGCCAGCAGCCCCCAGGGCAGGTTGTCTGGCTACACCTTC,CASSPQGRLSGYTF
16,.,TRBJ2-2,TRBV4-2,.,TGTGCCAGCAGCCAAGCCCCCGTGGTTACGGCCGGGGAGCTGTTTTTT,CASSQAPVVTAGELFF
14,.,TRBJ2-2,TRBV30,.,TGTGCCTGGAGTGTTCTGAGGTCGAAACGGGAGCTGTTTTTT,CAWSVLRSKRELFF
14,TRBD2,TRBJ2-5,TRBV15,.,TGTGCCACCAGCGGACTAGCGGGGAAAGAGACCCAGTACTTC,CATSGLAGKETQYF
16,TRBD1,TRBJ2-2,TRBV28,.,TGTGCCAGCAGTTACAGGACAGGGGTAAACACCGGGGAGCTGTTTTTT,CASSYRTGVNTGELFF
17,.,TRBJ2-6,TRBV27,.,TGTGCCAGCAGTTCGGGGCGGGGCTTCTCTGGGGCCAACGTCCTGACTTTC,CASSSGRGFSGANVLTF
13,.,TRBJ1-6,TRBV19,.,TGTGCCAGTATGGAGACGGAACATTCACCCCTCCACTTT,CASMETEHSPLHF
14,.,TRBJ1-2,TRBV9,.,TGTGCCAGCAGCGTAGGGCTTGCGGTCTATGGCTACACCTTC,CASSVGLAVYGYTF
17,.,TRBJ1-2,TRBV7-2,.,TGTGCCAGCAGCTTAGGGGGCAGGGGTTCCCTAAACTATGGCTACACCTTC,CASSLGGRGSLNYGYTF
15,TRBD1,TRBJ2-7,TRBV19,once,TGTGCCAGTAGTACGGGGGCAGGGGGCGCGTACGAGCAGTACTTC,CASSTGAGGAYEQYF
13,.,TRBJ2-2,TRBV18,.,TGTGCCAGCTCACCATCCCGGGACGGGGAGCTGTTTTTT,CASSPSRDGELFF
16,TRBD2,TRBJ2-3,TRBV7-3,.,TGTGCCAGCAGCTTAAATTTTGCGGGGGGGCGTCATACGCAGTATTTT,CASSLNFAGGRHTQYF